The clone carrying this TCR beta chain was counted ten times or more. V was pared by 10 bases and J by 5 bases, with 17 bases between. The CDR3 has 13 amino acids. The germline gives CDR1 MNHEY, CDR2 SMNVEV (reference sequence). The immunoSEQ assay was v3. Survey-level samples got 2 million or so read pairs; deep-level samples got about 5-6.5 million. The assay was immunoSEQ multiplex PCR, and TCRdb's table has in-frame clones only and misses some. The table includes about 95,000 clones, approximately 65% detected once. The sample comes from a study of TIL therapy for anti-PD-1-resistant metastatic lung cancer. At the level of the study: Tumors had a median PD-L1 proportion score of around 6%.

Stated time point: pre-treatment sample, taken before nivolumab and TIL therapy. Tumor tissue came from excised metastases, mostly pleural nodules or supraclavicular lymph nodes. Tumors were harvested before any PD-1/PD-L1 blockade. The chain has TRBV27 and TRBJ2-5; a weak D match, TRBD1 (6 bases). This TCR was recovered from a person aged 25 to 85 with non-small cell lung cancer. The specimen comprised tumor tissue, sampled at baseline. The CDR3 protein is CATTQSDRETQYF. The DNA of the CDR3 is TGTGCCACCACCCAATCAGACAGGGAGACCCAGTACTTC.